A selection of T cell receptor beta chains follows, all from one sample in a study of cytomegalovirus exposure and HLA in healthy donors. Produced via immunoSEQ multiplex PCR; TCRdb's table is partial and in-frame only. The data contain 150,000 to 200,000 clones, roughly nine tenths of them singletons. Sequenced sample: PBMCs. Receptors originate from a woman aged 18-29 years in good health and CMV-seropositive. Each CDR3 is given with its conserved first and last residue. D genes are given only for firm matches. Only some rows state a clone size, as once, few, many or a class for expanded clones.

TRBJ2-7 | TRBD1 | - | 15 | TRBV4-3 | CASSQAGTGGYEQYF | TGCGCCAGCAGCCAAGCCGGGACAGGGGGCTATGAGCAGTACTTC
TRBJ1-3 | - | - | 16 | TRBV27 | CASSRTVRSSGNTIYF | TGTGCCAGCAGTCGCACGGTCCGATCCTCTGGAAACACCATATATTTT
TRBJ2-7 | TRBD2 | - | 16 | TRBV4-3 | CASSRGLAGEPYEQYF | TGCGCCAGCAGCCGAGGACTAGCGGGAGAACCCTACGAGCAGTACTTC
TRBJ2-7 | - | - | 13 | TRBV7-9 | CASSVKQGAEQYF | TGTGCCAGCAGCGTTAAACAGGGAGCCGAGCAGTACTTC
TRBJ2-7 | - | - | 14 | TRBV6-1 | CASSERRGHYEQYF | TGTGCCAGCAGTGAAAGGCGGGGGCACTACGAGCAGTACTTC
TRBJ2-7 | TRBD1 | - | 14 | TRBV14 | CASNRQGSPFEQYF | TGTGCCAGCAACCGACAGGGGTCCCCCTTCGAGCAGTACTTC
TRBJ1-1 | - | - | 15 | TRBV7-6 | CASSRYPWADTEAFF | TGTGCCAGCAGCCGATACCCCTGGGCAGACACTGAAGCTTTCTTT
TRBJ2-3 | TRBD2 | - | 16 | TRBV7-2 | CASSARGGASTDTQYF | TGTGCCAGCAGCGCCCGCGGGGGGGCTAGCACAGATACGCAGTATTTT
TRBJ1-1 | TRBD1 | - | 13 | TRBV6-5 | CASSFDRETEAFF | TGTGCCAGCAGCTTTGACAGGGAAACTGAAGCTTTCTTT
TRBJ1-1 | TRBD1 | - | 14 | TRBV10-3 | CAISGRGRDTEAFF | TGTGCCATCAGTGGCAGGGGGCGCGACACTGAAGCTTTCTTT
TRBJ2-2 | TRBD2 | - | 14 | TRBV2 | CASSDRGVKGELFF | TGTGCCAGCAGTGATCGGGGGGTTAAGGGGGAGCTGTTTTTT
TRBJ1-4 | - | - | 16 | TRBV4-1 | CASSRGGRGLNEKLFF | TGCGCCAGCAGCCGGGGGGGGCGGGGCCTTAATGAAAAACTGTTTTTT
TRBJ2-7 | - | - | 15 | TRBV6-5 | CASSYSGGGRREQYF | TGTGCCAGCAGTTACTCCGGAGGAGGGAGGCGCGAGCAGTACTTC
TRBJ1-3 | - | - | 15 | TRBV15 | CATSRGPGIGNTIYF | TGTGCCACCAGCAGAGGACCAGGTATTGGAAACACCATATATTTT
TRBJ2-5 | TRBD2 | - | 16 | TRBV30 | CAWSPGTSGGPETQYF | TGTGCCTGGAGTCCAGGGACTAGCGGGGGGCCGGAGACCCAGTACTTC
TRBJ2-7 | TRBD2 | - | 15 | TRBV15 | CATSRVASGDYEQYF | TGTGCCACCAGCAGAGTAGCTAGCGGGGACTACGAGCAGTACTTC
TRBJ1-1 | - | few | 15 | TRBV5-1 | CASSLVKGSDTEAFF | TGCGCCAGCAGCTTGGTCAAGGGGTCAGACACTGAAGCTTTCTTT
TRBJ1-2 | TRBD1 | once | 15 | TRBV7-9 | CASSLADRSNYGYTF | TGTGCCAGCAGCTTAGCGGACAGGTCTAACTATGGCTACACCTTC